The 16 T cell receptor beta chains listed next were all sequenced from one sample in a study of CD8 T cells in Susac syndrome (dated by TCRdb to about 2019). Library preparation was by the immunoSEQ multiplex PCR assay. RNA was extracted with the RNeasy kit and roughly 0.45 to 1 ug was reverse transcribed using random hexamers. The public sequencing data were trimmed at Q25 with fastp and processed into clonotypes with MiXCR by TCRdb, which kept only in-frame beta chains. Each CDR3 protein appears once, grouped with its most common genes and DNA. The sample table contains roughly 180,000 distinct CDR3 sequences; only one count was recorded for approximately 93% of them. The ten largest account for under 0.095% of the sample. Source material: CD4+ T cells from PBMCs. These receptors originate from a human donor with multiple sclerosis.

This clonotype was counted a single time. The chain links TRBV7-9 to TRBJ1-4, with 9 bases that match TRBD1. The CDR3 runs 16 residues. Per germline, CDR1 SEHNR and CDR2 FQNEAQ (reference sequence). V was pared by 0 bases and J by 8 bases, with 7 bases of the junction left unmatched. The CDR3 DNA reads TGTGCCAGCAGCTTAGCGCGGGACAGGGTATTGGAAAAACTGTTTTTT. Translation gives CASSLARDRVLEKLFF. Looking up the rest from reference TRBV7-9 and TRBJ1-4 gives the full variable domain: DTGVSQNPRHKITKRGQNVTFRCDPISEHNRLYWYRQTLGQGPEFLTYFQNEAQLEKSRLLSDRFSAERPKGSFSTLEIQRTEQGDSAMYLCASSLARDRVLEKLFFGSGTQLSVL.

The chain carries TRBV5-1 and TRBJ2-3, with TRBD1 identical over 8 bases. Per germline, CDR1 SGHRS and CDR2 YFSETQ. V lost 4 bases and J lost 2; bases outside the gene matches: 6. There are 15 residues in the CDR3. DNA for the CDR3: TGCGCCAGCAGCATAGGACAGGGATACACAGATACGCAGTATTTT. This encodes CASSIGQGYTDTQYF.

The table lists this clonotype with a few counts. The gene calls are TRBV4-2 and TRBJ2-7; no reliable D call. Germline CDR1 and CDR2: LGHNA and YNFKEQ. Trimming pared 1 base from V and 3 bases from J, leaving 7 bases between. The CDR3 sequence is 13 residues long. The CDR3 here is CASSQGPDYEQYF. CDR3 bases: TGTGCCAGCAGCCAAGGACCGGACTACGAGCAGTACTTC.

The chain links TRBV12-3 or TRBV12-4 to TRBJ2-5; 7 bases match TRBD2. The CDR3 length is 13 residues. The junction had 6 bases not matched to a gene; V was cut back by 7 bases and J by 4 bases. This CDR3 reads CASTGREGETQYF. The DNA for the CDR3 is TGTGCCAGCACTGGGAGGGAAGGAGAGACCCAGTACTTC.

J is TRBJ1-5 and V is TRBV27; possible D gene TRBD1, 5 bases. Between the trimmed V and J ends, which lost 5 bases and 7 bases, there was a span of 12 bases. This CDR3 is 13 amino acids long. The V gene's germline CDR1 is MNHEY and CDR2 SMNVEV (reference sequence). CDR3 in DNA: TGTGCCAGCAGTCGGGACCTTTGGCAGCCCCAGCATTTT. The encoded protein is CASSRDLWQPQHF.

The chain uses TRBV12-3 or TRBV12-4 and TRBJ2-5; D gene ambiguous. The CDR3 length is 16 residues. Trimming pared 4 bases from V and 5 bases from J, leaving 20 bases between. CDR3 loop: CASSWTLGIGDETQYF. DNA of the CDR3: TGTGCCAGCAGTTGGACGCTGGGGATTGGAGACGAGACCCAGTACTTC.

This clonotype is a singleton in its sample. The rearrangement uses TRBV7-2 and TRBJ1-2; D ambiguous. Germline loops: CDR1 SGHTA, CDR2 FQGNSA. This CDR3 has 14 amino acids. Deletions cut 1 base from V and 8 bases from J, with 14 bases between. CDR3 region: CASSLGSPGNGYTF. The CDR3 DNA reads TGTGCCAGCAGCTTAGGATCCCCAGGCAACGGCTACACCTTC.

As DNA, the CDR3 is TGTGCCACCAGCAGAGGCCGTATCGATGAGCAGTTCTTC. Its protein is CATSRGRIDEQFF. The chain has TRBV15 and TRBJ2-1; D ambiguous. The CDR3 is made up of 13 amino acids. Germline V gene data show CDR1 as LNHNV and CDR2 as YYDKDF (reference sequence). Trimming took off 1 base at V and 8 bases at J, with 9 bases between the two ends.

V gene TRBV20-1 combines with J gene TRBJ2-5, with a weak D call TRBD1 (6 bases). V was clipped by 0 bases and J by 6 bases, with 23 bases between them. The germline V gene has CDR1 DFQATT and CDR2 SNEGSKA (reference sequence). CDR3 size: 17 residues. The DNA for the CDR3 is TGCAGTGCTAGAGATATTATGTGGGCGACAGGTAGACAGACCCAGTACTTC. This translates into CSARDIMWATGRQTQYF.

This clonotype came up once. J is TRBJ2-1 and V is TRBV10-2; 9 bases agree with TRBD2. V lost 6 bases and J lost 4; bases outside the gene matches: 1. The CDR3 runs 13 residues. Germline V gene sequence: CDR1 WSHSY, CDR2 SAAADI. The CDR3 coding sequence is TGCGCCAGCAGGGGACTAGCTTACAATGAGCAGTTCTTC. This translates into CASRGLAYNEQFF.

The rearrangement links TRBV3-1 to TRBJ2-6; D is undetermined. The germline V gene has CDR1 LGHDT and CDR2 YNNKEL (reference sequence). Deletions cut 8 bases from V and 2 bases from J, with 10 bases between. The CDR3 has 14 residues. This chain's CDR3 is CASPETAGANVLTF. In DNA, the CDR3 is TGTGCCAGCCCGGAAACAGCTGGGGCCAACGTCCTGACTTTC.

This clonotype was observed a single time. The DNA of the CDR3 is TGCGCCAGCAGCTTGACAGGGGGCGGGAACACTGAAGCTTTCTTT. Encoded protein: CASSLTGGGNTEAFF. This chain joins TRBV5-1 and TRBJ1-1; 9 bases agree with TRBD1. Germline CDR1 reads SGHRS; CDR2 reads YFSETQ. Losses at the gene ends were 1 base for V and 1 base for J; bases not matched to a gene: 2. The CDR3 runs 15 residues.

The V gene is TRBV3-1, the J gene TRBJ1-2; weak D call: TRBD1 (5 bases). The ends were cut back, 2 bases at V and 1 base at J, with 8 bases in the middle. The CDR3 is 14 amino acids. Looked up from germline, CDR1 is LGHDT and CDR2 is YNNKEL (reference sequence). The CDR3 sequence: CASSQQQDNYGYTF. The DNA of the CDR3 is TGTGCCAGCAGCCAACAACAGGATAACTATGGCTACACCTTC.

The genes are TRBV3-1 and TRBJ2-7; 8 nucleotides line up with TRBD1. V gave up 3 bases and J gave up 6 bases; unmatched junction bases: 1. This CDR3 has 12 amino acids. Germline V CDR1 and CDR2: LGHDT, YNNKEL (reference sequence). The CDR3 sequence: CASSHTGGEQYF. CDR3 DNA sequence: TGTGCCAGCAGCCATACAGGGGGCGAGCAGTACTTC.

This chain connects TRBV19 to TRBJ1-1; D may be TRBD1 (5 bases). Germline V gene data show CDR1 as LNHDA and CDR2 as SQIVND (reference sequence). The length of the CDR3 is 15 residues. V was cut by 4 bases and J by 4 bases, with 16 bases left in between. The CDR3 here is CASSTLQGGGTEAFF. The CDR3 DNA sequence: TGTGCCAGTAGTACTCTTCAGGGAGGTGGCACTGAAGCTTTCTTT.

This rearrangement joins TRBV12-3 or TRBV12-4 to TRBJ1-2; no firm D call. The CDR3 extends over 14 amino acids. The V gene lost 3 bases and the J gene lost 3 bases, with 11 bases spanning the gap. The CDR3 DNA reads TGTGCCAGCAGTTTCGGCAGCTCCCACTATGGCTACACCTTC. Translating gives CASSFGSSHYGYTF.